This TCR beta chain comes out of a study of human T cells and chemical hapten exposure. The time point is: patch test 2, 6 weeks after DPC sensitization. Treatment reported: therapeutic diphenylcyclopropenone sensitization with weekly scalp DPC. Blood collection took place prior to placing each patch test. The length of the CDR3 is 17 residues. Trimming pared 0 bases from V and 6 bases from J, leaving 15 bases between. Germline V gives CDR1 LGHNA, CDR2 YSLEER. TCRdb ran MiXCR on the RACE reads and lists one entry per CDR3 protein. This repertoire shows tens of thousands of distinct CDR3 sequences, about a tenth found once; its top ten account for approximately 2.5%.

This clonotype originated in a woman in her thirties with alopecia areata. Some clones in this sample may be carry-over from other donors' samples. Sequencing was performed on whole blood, taken in connection with sensitization to the hapten diphenylcyclopropenone (DPC). The chain uses TRBV4-3 and TRBJ1-6; weak D call: TRBD1 (5 bases). The CDR3 loop is CASSQDFLGPRNSPLHF. The CDR3 coding sequence is TGCGCCAGCAGCCAAGATTTCCTGGGACCTCGTAATTCACCCCTCCACTTT.